This T cell receptor (beta chain) was profiled in a study of control samples from healthy donors and cancer patients. The assay was immunoSEQ multiplex PCR, and TCRdb's table has in-frame clones only and misses some. The sample lists approximately 70,000 clones; approximately 89% were seen once. From germline, CDR1 is KGHSH and CDR2 LQKENI. V was clipped by 1 base and J by 0 bases; unmatched bases: 7. The CDR3 loop spans 18 amino acids. This clonotype was obtained from a man between 60 and 75 years old with lung cancer. The specimen sequenced was PBMCs. The rearrangement uses TRBV18 and TRBJ2-2; 8 bases line up with TRBD2. Written as DNA, the CDR3 is TGTGCCAGCTCACCACTGGCGGGGGGTACCGCGAACACCGGGGAGCTGTTTTTT. This sequence encodes CASSPLAGGTANTGELFF.